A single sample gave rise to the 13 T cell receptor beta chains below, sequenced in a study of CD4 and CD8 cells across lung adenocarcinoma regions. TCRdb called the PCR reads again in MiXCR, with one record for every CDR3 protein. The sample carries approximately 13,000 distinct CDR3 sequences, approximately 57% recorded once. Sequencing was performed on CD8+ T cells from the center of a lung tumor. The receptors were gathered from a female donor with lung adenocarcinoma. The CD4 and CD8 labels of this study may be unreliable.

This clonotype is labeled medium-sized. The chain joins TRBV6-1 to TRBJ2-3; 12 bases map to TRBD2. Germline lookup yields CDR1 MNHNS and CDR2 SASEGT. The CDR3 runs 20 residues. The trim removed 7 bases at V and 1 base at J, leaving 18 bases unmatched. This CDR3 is CASTVFSGLAGGPGTDTQYF. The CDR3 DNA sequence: TGTGCCAGCACGGTTTTCTCTGGGCTAGCGGGGGGGCCGGGCACAGATACGCAGTATTTT.

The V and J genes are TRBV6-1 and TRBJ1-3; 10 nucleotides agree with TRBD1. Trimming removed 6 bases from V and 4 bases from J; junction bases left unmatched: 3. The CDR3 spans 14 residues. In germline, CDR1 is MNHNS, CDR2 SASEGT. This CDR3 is CASSDRGLGNTIYF. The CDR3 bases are TGTGCCAGCAGCGACAGGGGGCTCGGAAACACCATATATTTT.

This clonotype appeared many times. The CDR3 nucleotides read TGTGCCAGCAGCTTAGGACTAGACACCAACGAGCAGTACTTC. Protein: CASSLGLDTNEQYF. The chain is built from TRBV7-2 and TRBJ2-1; TRBD2 might be the D (6 bases). The J call may be mistaken, given a closer DNA end match to TRBJ2-7. Germline V CDR1 and CDR2: SGHTA, FQGNSA. This CDR3 is built from 14 residues.

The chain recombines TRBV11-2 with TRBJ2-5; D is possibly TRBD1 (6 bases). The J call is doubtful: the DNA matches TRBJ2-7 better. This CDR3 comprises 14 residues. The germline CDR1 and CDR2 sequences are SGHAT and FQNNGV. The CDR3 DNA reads TGTGCCAGCACCGGGTGGGGGACATCCTACGAGCAGTACTTC. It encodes CASTGWGTSYEQYF.

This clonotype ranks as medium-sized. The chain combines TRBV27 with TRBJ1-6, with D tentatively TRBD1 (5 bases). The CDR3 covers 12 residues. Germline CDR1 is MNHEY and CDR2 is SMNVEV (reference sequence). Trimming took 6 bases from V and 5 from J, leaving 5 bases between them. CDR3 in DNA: TGTGCCAGCAGGGGGGATAATTCACCCCTCCACTTT. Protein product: CASRGDNSPLHF.

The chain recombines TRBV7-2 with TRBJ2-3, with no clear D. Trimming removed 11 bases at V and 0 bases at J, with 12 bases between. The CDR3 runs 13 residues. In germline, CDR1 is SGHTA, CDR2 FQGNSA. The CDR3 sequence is CAARTSSTDTQYF. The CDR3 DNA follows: TGTGCCGCTCGCACTTCTAGCACAGATACGCAGTATTTT.

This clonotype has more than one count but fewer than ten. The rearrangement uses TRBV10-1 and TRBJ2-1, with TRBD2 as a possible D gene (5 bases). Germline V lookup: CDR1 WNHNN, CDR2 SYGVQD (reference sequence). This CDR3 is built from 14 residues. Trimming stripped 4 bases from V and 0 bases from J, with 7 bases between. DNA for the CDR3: TGCGCCAGCAGTGGAGGGAGCTCCTACAATGAGCAGTTCTTC. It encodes CASSGGSSYNEQFF.

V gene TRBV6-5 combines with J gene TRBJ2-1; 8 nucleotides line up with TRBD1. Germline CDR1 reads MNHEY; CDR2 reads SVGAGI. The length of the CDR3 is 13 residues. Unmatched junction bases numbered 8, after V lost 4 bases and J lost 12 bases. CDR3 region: CASSWTGTDTQFF. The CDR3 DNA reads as TGTGCCAGCAGTTGGACAGGGACAGATACGCAGTTCTTC.

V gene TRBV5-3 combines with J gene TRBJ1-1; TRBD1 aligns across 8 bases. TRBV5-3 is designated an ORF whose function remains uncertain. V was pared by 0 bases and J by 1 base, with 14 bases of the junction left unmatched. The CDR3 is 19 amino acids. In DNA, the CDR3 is TGTGCCAGAAGCTTGGAGGCCGGGACAGGTCGTTACCCGAACACTGAAGCTTTCTTT. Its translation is CARSLEAGTGRYPNTEAFF.

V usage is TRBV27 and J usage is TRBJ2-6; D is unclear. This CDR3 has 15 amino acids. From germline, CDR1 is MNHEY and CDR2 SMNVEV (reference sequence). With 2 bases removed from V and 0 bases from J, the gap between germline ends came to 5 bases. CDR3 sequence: CASSLHPSGANVLTF. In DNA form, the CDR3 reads TGTGCCAGCAGTTTACACCCCTCTGGGGCCAACGTCCTGACTTTC. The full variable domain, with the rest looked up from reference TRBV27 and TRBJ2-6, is EAQVTQNPRYLITVTGKKLTVTCSQNMNHEYMSWYRQDPGLGLRQIYYSMNVEVTDKGDVPEGYKVSRKEKRNFPLILESPSPNQTSLYFCASSLHPSGANVLTFGAGSRLTVL.

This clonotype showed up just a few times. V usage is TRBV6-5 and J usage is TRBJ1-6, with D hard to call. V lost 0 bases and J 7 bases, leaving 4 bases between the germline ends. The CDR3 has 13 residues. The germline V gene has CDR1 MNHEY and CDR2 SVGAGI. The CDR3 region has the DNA TGTGCCAGCAGTTACTCCCAAAATTCACCCCTCCACTTT. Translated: CASSYSQNSPLHF.

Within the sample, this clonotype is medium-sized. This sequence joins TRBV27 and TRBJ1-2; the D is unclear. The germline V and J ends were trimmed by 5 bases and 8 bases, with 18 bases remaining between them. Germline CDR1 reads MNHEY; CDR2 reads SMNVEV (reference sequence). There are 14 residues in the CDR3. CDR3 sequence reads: CASSPTVTPGGYTF. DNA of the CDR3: TGTGCCAGCAGTCCCACCGTTACCCCGGGAGGCTACACCTTC.

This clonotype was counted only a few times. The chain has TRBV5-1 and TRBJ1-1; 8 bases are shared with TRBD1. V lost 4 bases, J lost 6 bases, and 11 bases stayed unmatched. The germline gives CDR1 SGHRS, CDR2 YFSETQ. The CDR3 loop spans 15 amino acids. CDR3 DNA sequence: TGCGCCAGCAGCGAAACGACAGGGGAAATGGCTGAAGCTTTCTTT. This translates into CASSETTGEMAEAFF.